A selection of T cell receptor beta chains follows, all from one sample in a study of blood T cell repertoires in COVID-19. Clones were sequenced by immunoSEQ multiplex PCR, and TCRdb holds only the in-frame ones, with some missing. The sample contains tens of thousands of clones, about 80% of which appear only once. Sequenced sample: peripheral blood. The receptors derive from a man aged 55 to 70 with acute or convalescent COVID-19. Each CDR3 is given with its conserved first and last residue. A D gene is named only where the DNA matches it firmly. Some rows have no size entry. The others give once, few or many, or a class for an expanded clone.

J: TRBJ2-2; D: TRBD1; length: 15; V: TRBV27; size: few; DNA: TGTGCCAGCAGTTTGAGGGGGCGTAACACCGGGGAGCTGTTTTTT; CDR3: CASSLRGRNTGELFF
J: TRBJ1-2; D: .; length: 13; V: TRBV19; size: few; DNA: TGTGCCAGTACCACACTCGGGGGCTATGGCTACACCTTC; CDR3: CASTTLGGYGYTF
J: TRBJ1-3; D: TRBD1; length: 16; V: TRBV10-2; size: .; DNA: TGCGCCAGCAGTGAGTCGACAGGGGACCTTGGAAACACCATATATTTT; CDR3: CASSESTGDLGNTIYF
J: TRBJ1-6; D: .; length: 14; V: TRBV27; size: .; DNA: TGTGCCAGCAGTACTAAACGACAGAATTCACCCCTCCACTTT; CDR3: CASSTKRQNSPLHF
J: TRBJ1-1; D: .; length: 15; V: TRBV4-1; size: .; DNA: TGCGCCAGCAGCCAATTCCAGGGCGCGCGGACTGAAGCTTTCTTT; CDR3: CASSQFQGARTEAFF
J: TRBJ1-2; D: TRBD1; length: 15; V: TRBV6-5; size: few; DNA: TGTGCCAGCCGAGTTACTTGGGACAGCATTAGCGGCTACACCTTC; CDR3: CASRVTWDSISGYTF
J: TRBJ1-5; D: TRBD1; length: 16; V: TRBV7-7; size: .; DNA: TGTGCTAGCAGCTTACCCCGGACAGGGGGCAATCAGCCCCAGCATTTT; CDR3: CASSLPRTGGNQPQHF
J: TRBJ2-7; D: .; length: 15; V: TRBV29-1; size: once; DNA: TGCCGCGGGGGGGGAGGGACAGGTTATGGGTACGAGCAGTACTTC; CDR3: CRGGGGTGYGYEQYF
J: TRBJ2-7; D: .; length: 14; V: TRBV30; size: .; DNA: TGTGCCTGGAGTGTACGGGGGGCGATCGGCGAGCAGTACTTC; CDR3: CAWSVRGAIGEQYF
J: TRBJ2-1; D: TRBD1; length: 15; V: TRBV5-1; size: .; DNA: TGCGCCAGCAGTCAGACGACAGGGACCTACAATGAGCAGTTCTTC; CDR3: CASSQTTGTYNEQFF
J: TRBJ2-3; D: TRBD2; length: 16; V: TRBV24-1; size: .; DNA: TGTGCCACCAGTGGACCACTAGCGGGGGATACAGATACGCAGTATTTT; CDR3: CATSGPLAGDTDTQYF
J: TRBJ2-1; D: .; length: 12; V: TRBV29-1; size: .; DNA: TGCAGCGTTGGAGGAGGTGGCAATGAGCAGTTCTTC; CDR3: CSVGGGGNEQFF
J: TRBJ1-3; D: .; length: 11; V: TRBV6-5; size: .; DNA: TGCTCGACTAGGACCGCAAACACCATATATTTT; CDR3: CSTRTANTIYF
J: TRBJ1-1; D: TRBD1; length: 14; V: TRBV5-1; size: few; DNA: TGCGCCAGCAGCCCGGGACAGACGAACACTGAAGCTTTCTTT; CDR3: CASSPGQTNTEAFF
J: TRBJ1-5; D: .; length: 15; V: TRBV6-6; size: .; DNA: TGTGCCAGCGAAAGAACGGGGGGAGACAATCAGCCCCAGCATTTT; CDR3: CASERTGGDNQPQHF
J: TRBJ1-2; D: TRBD1; length: 15; V: TRBV19; size: few; DNA: TGTGCCAGTAGCCCCTTAGACAGGGGTGACTATGGCTACACCTTC; CDR3: CASSPLDRGDYGYTF
J: TRBJ2-5; D: TRBD1; length: 13; V: TRBV9; size: .; DNA: TGTGCCAGCAACCGACAGGGCCAAGAGACCCAGTACTTC; CDR3: CASNRQGQETQYF
J: TRBJ2-2; D: .; length: 15; V: TRBV24-1; size: .; DNA: TGTGCCACCGCTCTGGGGGGGGCCAACACCGGGGAGCTGTTTTTT; CDR3: CATALGGANTGELFF
J: TRBJ1-2; D: TRBD1; length: 12; V: TRBV27; size: .; DNA: TGTGCCAGCGGGACAGCATCTAAGGGCTACACCTTC; CDR3: CASGTASKGYTF
J: TRBJ2-7; D: TRBD1; length: 15; V: TRBV5-4; size: few; DNA: TGTGCCAGCAGCCCTACAGGGGGTCTCGAGAGCGAGCAGTACTTC; CDR3: CASSPTGGLESEQYF
J: TRBJ1-2; D: TRBD1; length: 17; V: TRBV30; size: .; DNA: TGTGCCTGGAGGACACCGGGACAGGGGGGGCTCGGCTATGGCTACACCTTC; CDR3: CAWRTPGQGGLGYGYTF
J: TRBJ1-1; D: .; length: 15; V: TRBV5-1; size: .; DNA: TGCGCCAGCAGCTTATTTTCCTCGCCGGAGACTGAAGCTTTCTTT; CDR3: CASSLFSSPETEAFF
J: TRBJ2-5; D: .; length: 12; V: TRBV10-2; size: once; DNA: TGCGCCAGCACTACGTACCAAGAGACCCAGTACTTC; CDR3: CASTTYQETQYF
J: TRBJ2-2; D: .; length: 16; V: TRBV7-9; size: .; DNA: TGTGCCAGCAGCCCCCAGGTGGGGCCTGGAACCGGGGAGCTGTTTTTT; CDR3: CASSPQVGPGTGELFF
J: TRBJ2-5; D: TRBD2; length: 19; V: TRBV4-2; size: .; DNA: TGTGCCAGCAGCCAAGATGCCGGGACTACCAGTAGGGCCCAAGAGACCCAGTACTTC; CDR3: CASSQDAGTTSRAQETQYF
J: TRBJ1-5; D: TRBD1; length: 14; V: TRBV5-8; size: .; DNA: TGTGCCAGCAGCTTATATTACACAGGGGATCCCCAGCATTTT; CDR3: CASSLYYTGDPQHF
J: TRBJ1-1; D: .; length: 13; V: TRBV12-3/TRBV12-4; size: .; DNA: TGTGCCAGCAGTAGGAGAATGAACACTGAAGCTTTCTTT; CDR3: CASSRRMNTEAFF
J: TRBJ1-1; D: TRBD1; length: 13; V: TRBV7-9; size: .; DNA: TGTGCCAGCAGCTCCCAGGGGGACACTGAAGCTTTCTTT; CDR3: CASSSQGDTEAFF
J: TRBJ1-5; D: .; length: 10; V: TRBV19; size: .; DNA: TGTGCCACTGGCCCTCGGCCCCAGCATTTT; CDR3: CATGPRPQHF
J: TRBJ1-2; D: .; length: 13; V: TRBV19; size: .; DNA: TGTGCCAGTAGCCCCTTACGGGGCTATGGCTACACCTTC; CDR3: CASSPLRGYGYTF
J: TRBJ1-5; D: .; length: 12; V: TRBV5-8; size: .; DNA: TGTGCCAGCAGCCTGCGGGATCTGCCCCAGCATTTT; CDR3: CASSLRDLPQHF
J: TRBJ1-2; D: .; length: 14; V: TRBV27; size: .; DNA: TGTGCCAGCAGTCCAGGGAATTGGGTCGGGGGCTACACCTTC; CDR3: CASSPGNWVGGYTF
J: TRBJ1-5; D: TRBD1; length: 17; V: TRBV19; size: once; DNA: TGTGCCAGTCAAAGGTGGGGGATAGGGGGCGCCTCTCAGCCCCAGCATTTT; CDR3: CASQRWGIGGASQPQHF
J: TRBJ1-4; D: .; length: 11; V: TRBV12-3/TRBV12-4; size: .; DNA: TGTGCCAGCAGCGATAGCGGAAAACTGTTTTTT; CDR3: CASSDSGKLFF
J: TRBJ1-1; D: TRBD1; length: 15; V: TRBV18; size: .; DNA: TGTGCCAGCTCACCACCCTCCGGGGGACAGGAAGAAGCTTTCTTT; CDR3: CASSPPSGGQEEAFF
J: TRBJ1-2; D: .; length: 16; V: TRBV5-1; size: .; DNA: TGCGCCAGCAGCTTAGCGCGGCGAACTACTAACTATGGCTACACCTTC; CDR3: CASSLARRTTNYGYTF
J: TRBJ1-5; D: TRBD1; length: 13; V: TRBV12-3/TRBV12-4; size: once; DNA: TGTGCCAGCATGGCAGGGGGAGGTCAGCCCCAGCATTTT; CDR3: CASMAGGGQPQHF
J: TRBJ1-1; D: .; length: 15; V: TRBV5-4; size: few; DNA: TGTGCCAGCAGCTTGGGACGGGGGGGTTACACTGAAGCTTTCTTT; CDR3: CASSLGRGGYTEAFF
J: TRBJ2-3; D: TRBD1; length: 16; V: TRBV28; size: few; DNA: TGTGCCAGCAGTTTTGTATCTGAAGGGGGCTCAGATACGCAGTATTTT; CDR3: CASSFVSEGGSDTQYF
J: TRBJ1-2; D: TRBD1; length: 14; V: TRBV20-1; size: few; DNA: TGCAGTGCTAGTTACCCGGGACAGGGACGTGGCTACACCTTC; CDR3: CSASYPGQGRGYTF
J: TRBJ2-3; D: TRBD2; length: 18; V: TRBV11-2; size: .; DNA: TGTGCCAGCAGCTTAGTAGGGAGGGCCGGTTCTAGCACAGATACGCAGTATTTT; CDR3: CASSLVGRAGSSTDTQYF
J: TRBJ2-7; D: TRBD1; length: 15; V: TRBV2; size: .; DNA: TGTGCCAGCAGTGGGACAGGTGGGGGTGACTACGAGCAGTACTTC; CDR3: CASSGTGGGDYEQYF
J: TRBJ2-5; D: TRBD1; length: 16; V: TRBV4-1; size: .; DNA: TGCGCCAGCAGCCAAGGACAGGGGGGCCTGGAAGAGACCCAGTACTTC; CDR3: CASSQGQGGLEETQYF
J: TRBJ2-2; D: .; length: 17; V: TRBV7-3; size: few; DNA: TGTGCCAGCAGCTTAACGGCAATAGGAGGGAACACCGGGGAGCTGTTTTTT; CDR3: CASSLTAIGGNTGELFF
J: TRBJ2-5; D: TRBD1; length: 15; V: TRBV4-1; size: .; DNA: TGCGCCAGCAGCCAGGTGGGGGACAGCCAAGAGACCCAGTACTTC; CDR3: CASSQVGDSQETQYF
J: TRBJ1-1; D: TRBD1; length: 15; V: TRBV6-5; size: .; DNA: TGTGCCAGCAGGAGACAGGGGGGGATGAACACTGAAGCTTTCTTT; CDR3: CASRRQGGMNTEAFF
J: TRBJ1-6; D: .; length: 14; V: TRBV15; size: .; DNA: TGTGCCACCAGCAAGAGGTTGGGGGGGTCACCCCTCCACTTT; CDR3: CATSKRLGGSPLHF